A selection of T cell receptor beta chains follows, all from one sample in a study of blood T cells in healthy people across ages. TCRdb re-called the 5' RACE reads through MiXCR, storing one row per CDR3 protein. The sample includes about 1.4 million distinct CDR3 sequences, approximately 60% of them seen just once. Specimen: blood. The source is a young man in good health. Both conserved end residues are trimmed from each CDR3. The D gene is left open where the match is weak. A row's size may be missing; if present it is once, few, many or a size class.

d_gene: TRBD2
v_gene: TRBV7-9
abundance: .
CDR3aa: ASSYLQRGWNEQF

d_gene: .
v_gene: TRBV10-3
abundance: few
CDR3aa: AISESLAGSTDTQY

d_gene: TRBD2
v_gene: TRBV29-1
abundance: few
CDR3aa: SVELISGSSYEQY

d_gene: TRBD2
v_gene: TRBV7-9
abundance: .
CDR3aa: ASSPTLRTSGSYNEQF

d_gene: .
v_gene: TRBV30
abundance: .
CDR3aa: AWSAGGINYGYT

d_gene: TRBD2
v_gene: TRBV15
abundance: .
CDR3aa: ATGRGIGETQY

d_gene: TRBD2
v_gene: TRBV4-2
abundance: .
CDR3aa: ASSQDVLAGGTDTQY

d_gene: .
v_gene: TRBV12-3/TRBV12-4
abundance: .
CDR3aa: ASRTPINEQF

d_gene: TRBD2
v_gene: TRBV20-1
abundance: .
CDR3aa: SPREGLLTYEQY

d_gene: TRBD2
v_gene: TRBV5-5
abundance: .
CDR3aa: ASSHGLAGHQETQY

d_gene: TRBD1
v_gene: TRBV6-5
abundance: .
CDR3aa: ASSYGQGSLGTEAF

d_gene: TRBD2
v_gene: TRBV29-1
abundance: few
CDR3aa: SVLLAGGYIYEQY

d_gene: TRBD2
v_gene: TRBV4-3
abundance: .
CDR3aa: ASSVAGVTGANVLT

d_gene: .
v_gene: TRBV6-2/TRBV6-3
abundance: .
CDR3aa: ASSSLGGLRNEQY

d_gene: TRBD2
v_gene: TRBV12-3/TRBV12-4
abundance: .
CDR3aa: ASSLEGLAGAYEQY

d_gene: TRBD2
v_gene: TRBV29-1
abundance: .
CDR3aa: SVDLAGSNTGELF

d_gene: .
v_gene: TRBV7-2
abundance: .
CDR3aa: ASSFRTDTDTQY

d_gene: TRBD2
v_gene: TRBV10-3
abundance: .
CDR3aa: AISETKRGSTYEQY

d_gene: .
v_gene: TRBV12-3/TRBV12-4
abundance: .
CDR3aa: ASSLIDGNYGYT

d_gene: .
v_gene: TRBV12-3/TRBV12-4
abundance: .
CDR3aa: ASSFGGYGSYEQY

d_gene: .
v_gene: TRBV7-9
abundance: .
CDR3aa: ASSIQARNTEAF

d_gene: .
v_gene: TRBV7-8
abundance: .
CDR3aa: ASSLFKQGSNQPQH

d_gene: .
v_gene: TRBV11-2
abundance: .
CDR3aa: ASSGYREIRGYT

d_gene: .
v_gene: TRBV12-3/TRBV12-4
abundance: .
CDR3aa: ASSQADYNEQF

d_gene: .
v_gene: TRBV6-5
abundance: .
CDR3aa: ASSYTGLTYGYT

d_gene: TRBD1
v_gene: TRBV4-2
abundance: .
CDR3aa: ASSQEGGQQNTEAF

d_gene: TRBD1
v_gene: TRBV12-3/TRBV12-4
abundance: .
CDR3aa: ASTLGQGFGANVLT

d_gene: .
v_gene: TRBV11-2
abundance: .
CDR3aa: ASSLDLGTEQF

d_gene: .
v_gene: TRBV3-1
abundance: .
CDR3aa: ASSQSNGEQF

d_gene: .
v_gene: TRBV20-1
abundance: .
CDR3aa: SAWASQYEQY

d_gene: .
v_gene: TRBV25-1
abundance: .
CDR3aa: ASSEAGSGKNIQY

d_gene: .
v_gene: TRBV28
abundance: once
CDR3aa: ASRGWTPSSTDTQY

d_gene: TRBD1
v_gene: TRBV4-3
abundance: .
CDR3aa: ASNRDRGNGYT

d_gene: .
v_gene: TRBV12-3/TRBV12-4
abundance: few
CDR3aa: ASTPDGPNTEAF

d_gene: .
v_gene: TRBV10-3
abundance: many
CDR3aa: AIKPPGFDEAF

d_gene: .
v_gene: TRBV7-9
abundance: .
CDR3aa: ASSSTVQSSYNEQF

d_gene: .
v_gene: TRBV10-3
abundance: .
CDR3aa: AISPDPGGSPLH

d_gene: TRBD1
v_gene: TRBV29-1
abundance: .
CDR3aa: SVEGTDLSYEQY

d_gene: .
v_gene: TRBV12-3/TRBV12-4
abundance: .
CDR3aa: ASSALRQPQH

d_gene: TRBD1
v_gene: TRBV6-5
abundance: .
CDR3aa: ASSVQGRNTEAF

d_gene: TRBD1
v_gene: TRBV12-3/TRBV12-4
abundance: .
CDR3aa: AGRPGQGSEQF

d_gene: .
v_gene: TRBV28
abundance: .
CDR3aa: ASQLHNNKNTEAF

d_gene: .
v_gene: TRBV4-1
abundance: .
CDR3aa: ASSQESGRTARNYGYT

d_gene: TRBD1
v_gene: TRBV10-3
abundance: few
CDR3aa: AISERVGSTGGIYEQY

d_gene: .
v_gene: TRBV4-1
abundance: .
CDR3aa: ASSHPQGGDTEAF

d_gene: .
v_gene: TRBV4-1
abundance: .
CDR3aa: ASSQPLEIAYNEQF

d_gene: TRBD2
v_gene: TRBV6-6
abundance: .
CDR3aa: ASRHGGGRNTGELF

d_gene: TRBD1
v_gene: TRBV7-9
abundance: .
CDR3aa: ASSLRRQGDYGYT

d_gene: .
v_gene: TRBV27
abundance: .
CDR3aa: ASQSTRWGRFSEQY

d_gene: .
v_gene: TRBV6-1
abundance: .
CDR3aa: ASSETEKLF

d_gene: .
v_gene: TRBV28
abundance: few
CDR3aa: ASSLYLGNTIY

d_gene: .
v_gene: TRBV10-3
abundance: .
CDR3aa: AISGASYEQY

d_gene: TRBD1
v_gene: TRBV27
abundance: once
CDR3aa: ASSSQGGGNQPQH

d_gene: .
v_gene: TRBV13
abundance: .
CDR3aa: ASSRSAGPQGWGPQY

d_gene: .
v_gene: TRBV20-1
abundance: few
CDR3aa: SARRRGPTYSTDTQY

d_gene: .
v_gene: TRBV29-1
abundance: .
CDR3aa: SVQFRLRNTEAF

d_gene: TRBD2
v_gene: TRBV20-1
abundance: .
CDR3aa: SAREGLLNEQF